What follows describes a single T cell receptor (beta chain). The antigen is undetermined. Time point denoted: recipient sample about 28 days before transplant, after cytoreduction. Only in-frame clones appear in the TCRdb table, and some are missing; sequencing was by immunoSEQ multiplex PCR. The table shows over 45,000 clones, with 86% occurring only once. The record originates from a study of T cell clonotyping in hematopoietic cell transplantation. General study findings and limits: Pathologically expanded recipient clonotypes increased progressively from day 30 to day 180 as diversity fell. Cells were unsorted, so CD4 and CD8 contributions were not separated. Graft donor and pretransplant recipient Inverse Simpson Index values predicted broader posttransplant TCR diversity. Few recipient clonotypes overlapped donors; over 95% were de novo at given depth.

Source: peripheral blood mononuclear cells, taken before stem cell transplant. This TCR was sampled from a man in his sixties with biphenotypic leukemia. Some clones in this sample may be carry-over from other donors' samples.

The CDR3 DNA is TGTGCCAGCACTAGAGGACTAGCGAATTACAATGAGCAGTTCTTC. It specifies CASTRGLANYNEQFF. The rearrangement links TRBV2 to TRBJ2-1; 9 nucleotides match TRBD2. CDR1 SNHLY and CDR2 FYNNEI come from the germline V gene. The length of the CDR3 is 15 residues. Trimming cost V 7 bases and J 4 bases; bases outside gene matches: 8.